This TCR beta chain was captured in a study of OX40 agonist ivuxolimab in advanced cancers. Per germline, CDR1 MNHEY and CDR2 SMNVEV (reference sequence). Trimming took 1 base from V and 6 from J, leaving 16 bases between them. The CDR3 runs to 16 residues. Clones were sequenced by immunoSEQ multiplex PCR, and TCRdb holds only the in-frame ones, with some missing. The table lists tens of thousands of clones, just under 85% of them singletons. The V call is TRBV27, the J call TRBJ1-5; D possibly corresponds to TRBD1 (6 bases). The TCR originated in an adult with an advanced solid tumor such as melanoma, head and neck, liver or kidney cancer. The source material was CD4+ or CD8+ T cells sorted from blood, sampled in a trial of the OX40 agonist ivuxolimab. The CDR3 DNA reads as TGTGCCAGCAGTTTATACCCGGTGGGGGGCGGTCAGCCCCAGCATTTT. Translated: CASSLYPVGGGQPQHF.